This T cell receptor beta chain emerged from a study of blood T cells in healthy people across ages. A second roughly 7 to 11 cycle PCR used barcoded and J-beta primers. MiXCR, applied by TCRdb to the 5' RACE reads, yields one record per CDR3 protein. The sample gives some 760,000 distinct CDR3 sequences, 20% to 25% of which show up once; around 3.6% is in the top ten. This clonotype was detected a few times. Trimming stripped 2 bases from V and 2 bases from J, with 13 bases between. The CDR3 runs to 16 residues. Germline loops: CDR1 MGHDK, CDR2 SYGVNS. Separately, the same data were catalogued under a study of T cells of mothers and their children.

The specimen was blood. J is TRBJ1-3 and V is TRBV25-1; a weak D match, TRBD1 (5 bases). This receptor was taken from a boy aged 5 to 17 in good health. This CDR3 reads CASSEREGSPGNTIYF. In DNA, the CDR3 is TGTGCCAGCAGTGAACGGGAGGGGTCCCCTGGAAACACCATATATTTT.